This T cell receptor beta chain was profiled in a study of shared clonotypes between healthy human individuals (dated by TCRdb to 2019 to 2021). With regard to the full study: A few men and a couple of women, aged 18 to 49 years, made up the cohort. Leukapheresis yielded between about 0.9 and 9.5 billion PBMCs per donor. To estimate repertoire size and how much clonotypes are shared between individuals, the study performed deep sequencing of blood TCR repertoires from about 5 healthy adults. To increase sequencing depth and limit assay-specific biases, TCR repertoire library preparation and sequencing were carried out by different laboratories using diverse techniques. For each donor, three plates each were used for CD4 naive and CD4 memory, two plates were used for CD8 naive, and one plate was used for CD8 memory. On the study overall, not on this receptor specifically: Only blood was sampled, and tissue TCR repertoires likely differ from those in blood. Because the study included only a small number of donors, the genetic and exposure-history diversity represented was limited. Estimated clonotype richness was generally larger for naive than for memory subsets. Across a few donors, 5% to 6% of naive CD4, roughly 3.3% of naive CD8, around 2.5% of memory CD4, and around 0.4% of memory CD8 clonotypes were shared. Based on pairwise subsampling, the degree of clonotype sharing among donors was expected to be affected by sequencing depth. Higher generation probabilities were observed for clonotypes shared by all four sorted-subset donors than for non-shared clonotypes. Incomplete sequencing was indicated by rarefaction of sorted-subset datasets, despite the large sequencing depth.

Using the deep immunoSEQ assay, multiplex PCR amplified TCR CDR3 regions from genomic DNA. For each cell subset, the extracted genomic DNA was distributed evenly across all wells of several immunoSEQ 96-well plates, and each plate served as one replicate. For sorted subsets, about 210 ng of genomic DNA, equivalent to roughly 30,000 T cell genomes, went into each replicate PCR. Purified libraries were measured with a Qubit 3.0 fluorometer, size-checked on a Bioanalyzer 2100, and measured again with the KAPA Library Quantification kit. Every immunoSEQ 96-well plate was sequenced on a dedicated single-read 150-cycle Illumina NextSeq 550 flow cell. In the authors' own workflow: Because only junctional sequences without quality scores were contained in the immunoSEQ output, filtering matching that applied to full-length reads could not be performed. To assign V/J genes and CDR3, sequences were annotated against IMGT germline references using PyIR, a Python wrapper for IgBLAST v1.9. Reads were filtered out if the reads had weak V/J assignments (E-value above 1e-6), no CDR3, stop codons, out-of-frame junctions, or ambiguous translated residues. V3J clonotypes were defined as sequences sharing an identical inferred V gene, J gene, and CDR3 amino acid sequence. To compute the percentage overlap between repertoires, the number of shared unique clonotypes was divided by the size of the smaller repertoire. Richness of each repertoire was evaluated using RTK rarefaction, the Chao1 estimator, and Recon v2.1 estimates of unobserved clonotypes. For all TCRbeta clonotypes obtained by the gDNA method from a handful of donors, generation probabilities were computed with OLGA. The table was pulled from immuneACCESS by TCRdb, which kept in-frame rearrangements only. Such tables lose some clones; where checked, under half of the loss comes from unresolved V genes, and the rest has no known cause. V and J calls and clone size come straight from that table; D and trimming were deduced from the DNA. The sample contains about 2.2 million clones, 93% of them found a single time. The ten biggest clones cover 1.5% to 2% of the sample.

CD8 naive samples consisted of CD45RO-negative cells that were positively selected for CCR7, yielding a CD45RA+CCR7+ population without TemRA cells. Donors were healthy HIV-negative adults with no recently reported acute infections or vaccinations. Every donor was a Caucasian adult living in Nashville, Tennessee, USA. After blood collection by leukapheresis, PBMCs were isolated using Ficoll-Histopaque density gradient centrifugation and then cryopreserved in the vapor phase of liquid nitrogen. Analytical flow cytometry was used to check the purity and quantity of every magnetically sorted T cell population. Genomic DNA was isolated from every sorted fraction and measured by UV absorbance on a Nanodrop 2000c. As regards this clone: The specificity of this receptor is unknown. It has no much larger one-base neighbor in the sample; base qualities were not kept.

The germline V gene sets CDR1 to MDHEN and CDR2 to SYDVKM. Including cysteine and phenylalanine, the CDR3 has 14 amino acids. Only the CDR3 DNA stays, 42 bases, in frame from base 1. V is reduced by 8 bases and J by 1 base, leaving a spacing of 14 bases between them. The source is a man aged 18 to 30 in good health. Some clones in this sample may be carry-over from other donors' samples. Material: naive CD8+ T cells from PBMCs. The cell subset or site label for this specimen denotes: CD45RA+CCR7+. The chain is encoded by TRBV28 joined to TRBJ1-1, with an unclear D gene assignment. The sequenced DNA: TGTGCCAGCGGCGACAATCTGTCGAACACTGAAGCTTTCTTT. The encoded protein is CASGDNLSNTEAFF. The full variable domain, completed from the reference TRBV28 and TRBJ1-1 proteins outside the CDR3, reads DVKVTQSSRYLVKRTGEKVFLECVQDMDHENMFWYRQDPGLGLRLIYFSYDVKMKEKGDIPEGYSVSREKKERFSLILESASTNQTSMYLCASGDNLSNTEAFFGQGTRLTVV.